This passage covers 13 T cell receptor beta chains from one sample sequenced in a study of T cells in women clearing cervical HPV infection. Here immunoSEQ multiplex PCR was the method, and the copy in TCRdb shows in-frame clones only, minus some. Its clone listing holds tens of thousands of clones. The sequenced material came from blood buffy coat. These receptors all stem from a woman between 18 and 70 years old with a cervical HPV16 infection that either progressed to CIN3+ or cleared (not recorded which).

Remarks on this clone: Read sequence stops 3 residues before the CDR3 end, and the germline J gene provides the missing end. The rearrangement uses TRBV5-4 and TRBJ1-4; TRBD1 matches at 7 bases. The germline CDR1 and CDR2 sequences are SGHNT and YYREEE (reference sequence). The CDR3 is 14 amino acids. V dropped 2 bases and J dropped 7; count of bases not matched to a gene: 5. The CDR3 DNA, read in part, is TGTGCCAGCAGCTTCAAGGGGGCCGGTGAAAAA. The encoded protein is CASSFKGAGEK. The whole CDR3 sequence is CASSFKGAGEKLFF.

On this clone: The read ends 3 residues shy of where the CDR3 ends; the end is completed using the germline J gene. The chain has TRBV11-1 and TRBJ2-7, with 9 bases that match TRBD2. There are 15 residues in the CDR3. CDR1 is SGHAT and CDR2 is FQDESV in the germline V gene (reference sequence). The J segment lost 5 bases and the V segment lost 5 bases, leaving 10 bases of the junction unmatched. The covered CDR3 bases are TGTGCCAGCAGCCCAGCTTTGCGGGAGGGAAACGAG. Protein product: CASSPALREGNE. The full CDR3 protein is CASSPALREGNEQYF.

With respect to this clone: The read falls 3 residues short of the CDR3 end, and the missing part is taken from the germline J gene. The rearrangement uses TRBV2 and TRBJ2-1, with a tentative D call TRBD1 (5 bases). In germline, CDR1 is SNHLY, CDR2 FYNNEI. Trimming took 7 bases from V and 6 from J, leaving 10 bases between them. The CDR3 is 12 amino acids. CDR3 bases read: TGTGCCAGCATGATGGACATCAATGAG. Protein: CASMMDINE. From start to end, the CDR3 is CASMMDINEQFF.

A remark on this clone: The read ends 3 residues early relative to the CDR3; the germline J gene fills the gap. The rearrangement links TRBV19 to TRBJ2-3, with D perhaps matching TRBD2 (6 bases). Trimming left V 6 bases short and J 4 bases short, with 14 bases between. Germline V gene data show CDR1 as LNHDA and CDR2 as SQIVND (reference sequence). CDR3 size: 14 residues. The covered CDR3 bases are TGTGCCAGTAGACAGACTAGGGAGGCAGATACG. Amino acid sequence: CASRQTREADT. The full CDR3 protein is CASRQTREADTQYF.

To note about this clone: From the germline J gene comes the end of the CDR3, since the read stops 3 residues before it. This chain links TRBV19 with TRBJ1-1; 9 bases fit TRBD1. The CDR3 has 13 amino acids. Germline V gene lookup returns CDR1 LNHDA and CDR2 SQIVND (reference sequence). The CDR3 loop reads CASSAGQGSSAFF. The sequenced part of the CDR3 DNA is TGTGCCAGTAGTGCAGGACAGGGGAGTTCG.

The CDR3 DNA, read in part, is TGCAGTGCCGGGGAGAAATCACCC. Translation: CSAGEKSP. From start to end, the CDR3 is CSAGEKSPLHF. The chain links TRBV20-1 to TRBJ1-6; D call uncertain. The CDR3 goes on 3 residues after the read ends, and that part is filled in from the germline J gene. The germline gives CDR1 DFQATT, CDR2 SNEGSKA (reference sequence). V lost 6 bases and J 10 bases, leaving 10 bases between the germline ends. This CDR3 has 11 amino acids.

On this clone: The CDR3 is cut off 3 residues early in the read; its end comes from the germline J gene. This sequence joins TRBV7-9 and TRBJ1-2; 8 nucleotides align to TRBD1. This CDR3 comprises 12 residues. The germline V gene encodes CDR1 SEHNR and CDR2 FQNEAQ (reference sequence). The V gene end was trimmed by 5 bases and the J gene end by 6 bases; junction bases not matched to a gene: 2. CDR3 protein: CASSKTGDGYTF. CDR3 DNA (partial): TGTGCCAGCAGCAAGACAGGGGATGGC. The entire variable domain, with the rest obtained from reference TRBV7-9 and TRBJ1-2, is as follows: DTGVSQNPRHKITKRGQNVTFRCDPISEHNRLYWYRQTLGQGPEFLTYFQNEAQLEKSRLLSDRFSAERPKGSFSTLEIQRTEQGDSAMYLCASSKTGDGYTFGSGTRLTVV.

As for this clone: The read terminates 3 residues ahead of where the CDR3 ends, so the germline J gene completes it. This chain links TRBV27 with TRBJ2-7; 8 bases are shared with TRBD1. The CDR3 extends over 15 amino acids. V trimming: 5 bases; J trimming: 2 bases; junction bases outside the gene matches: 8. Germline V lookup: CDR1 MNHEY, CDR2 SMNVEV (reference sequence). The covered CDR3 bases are TGTGCCAGCAGTCCGACAGGGGCTGCGGCCTACGAG. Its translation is CASSPTGAAAYE. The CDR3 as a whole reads CASSPTGAAAYEQYF.

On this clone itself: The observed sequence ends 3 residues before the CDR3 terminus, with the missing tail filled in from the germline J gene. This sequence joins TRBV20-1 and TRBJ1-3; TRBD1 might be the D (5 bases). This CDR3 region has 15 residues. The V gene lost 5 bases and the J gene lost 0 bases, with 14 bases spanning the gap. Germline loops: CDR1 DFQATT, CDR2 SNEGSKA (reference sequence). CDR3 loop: CSAPRSGGSGNTIYF. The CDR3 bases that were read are TGCAGTGCTCCCCGCTCGGGGGGCTCTGGAAACACC.

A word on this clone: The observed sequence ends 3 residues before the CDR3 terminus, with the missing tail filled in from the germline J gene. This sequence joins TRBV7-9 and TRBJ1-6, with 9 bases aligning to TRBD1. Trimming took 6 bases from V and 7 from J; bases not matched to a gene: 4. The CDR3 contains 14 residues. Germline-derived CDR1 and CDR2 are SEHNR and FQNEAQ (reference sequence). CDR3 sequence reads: CASSAGTGNSPLHF. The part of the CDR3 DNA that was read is TGTGCCAGCAGTGCCGGGACAGGGAATTCACCC.

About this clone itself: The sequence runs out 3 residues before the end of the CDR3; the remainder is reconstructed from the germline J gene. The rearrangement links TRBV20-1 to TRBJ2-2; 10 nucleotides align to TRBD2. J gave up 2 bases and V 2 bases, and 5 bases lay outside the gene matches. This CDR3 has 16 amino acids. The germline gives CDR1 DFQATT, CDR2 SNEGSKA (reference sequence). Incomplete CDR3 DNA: TGCAGTGCTAGACGAGCGGGAGGGTTAAACACCGGGGAG. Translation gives CSARRAGGLNTGE. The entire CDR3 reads CSARRAGGLNTGELFF.

The CDR3 region is CASSRARDSYEQYF. The CDR3 bases that were read are TGTGCCAGTAGTAGGGCCCGGGACAGCTACGAG. The V gene is TRBV19, the J gene TRBJ2-7; TRBD1 matches 7 bases. The read ends 3 residues before the CDR3 terminus; that terminus is restored from the germline J gene. Trimming cost V 4 bases and J 3 bases; bases outside gene matches: 6. The CDR3 runs to 14 residues. CDR1 is LNHDA and CDR2 is SQIVND in the germline V gene (reference sequence).

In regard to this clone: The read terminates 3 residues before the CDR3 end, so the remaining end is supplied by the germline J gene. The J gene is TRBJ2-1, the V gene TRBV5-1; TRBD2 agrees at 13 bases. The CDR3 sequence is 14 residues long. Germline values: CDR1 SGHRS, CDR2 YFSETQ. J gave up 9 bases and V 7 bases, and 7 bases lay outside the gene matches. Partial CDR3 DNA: TGCGCCAGCGGGATCGGGACTAGCGGGGCTGAG. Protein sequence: CASGIGTSGAE. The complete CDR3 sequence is CASGIGTSGAEQFF.